The 16 T cell receptor beta chains listed next were all sequenced from one sample in a study of T cells in women clearing cervical HPV infection. Some clones are missing from TCRdb's copy, which holds only in-frame ones; the method was immunoSEQ multiplex PCR. The sample table sets out 35,000 to 50,000 clones. Sequenced input: blood buffy coat. Every receptor here comes from a woman aged 18 to 75 with a cervical HPV16 infection that either progressed to CIN3+ or cleared (not recorded which).

As concerns this clone: With the read ending 3 residues before the CDR3 end, the germline J gene is used to fill in that end. V is TRBV5-6 and J is TRBJ2-7, with TRBD1 identical over 7 bases. The CDR3 is 13 residues long. Trimming removed 2 bases from V and 4 bases from J; junction bases left unmatched: 3. The germline V gene encodes CDR1 SGHDT and CDR2 YYEEEE. The DNA read from the CDR3 is TGTGCCAGCAGCTTACGACAGGGTTACGAG. The encoded protein is CASSLRQGYE. The full CDR3 protein reads CASSLRQGYEQYF.

Concerning this clone: The read gets to within 3 residues of the CDR3 end, and the germline J gene fills in the rest. The chain couples TRBV11-2 to TRBJ2-7, with TRBD1 matching 7 bases. The J segment lost 4 bases and the V segment lost 5 bases, leaving 8 bases of the junction unmatched. The germline V gene has CDR1 SGHAT and CDR2 FQNNGV. The CDR3 is 14 amino acids. The CDR3 is CASSPRQGGYEQYF. Incomplete CDR3 DNA: TGTGCCAGCAGCCCCAGACAGGGTGGATACGAG.

Concerning this clone itself: The CDR3 goes on 3 residues after the read ends, and that part is filled in from the germline J gene. The chain uses TRBV14 and TRBJ1-2; tentatively, D is TRBD1 (5 bases). CDR1 is SGHDN, CDR2 FVKESK, per germline. V was trimmed by 5 bases and J by 6 bases, leaving 19 bases between them. CDR3 length: 15 amino acids. The DNA read from the CDR3 is TGTGCCAGCAGCTCCCCGGGGGGGGTTACCGATGGC. Its translation: CASSSPGGVTDG. The CDR3 in its entirety is CASSSPGGVTDGYTF.

For this clone: Read sequence stops 3 residues before the CDR3 end, and the germline J gene provides the missing end. The rearrangement uses TRBV7-9 and TRBJ2-7; 10 bases are shared with TRBD2. Germline V gene lookup returns CDR1 SEHNR and CDR2 FQNEAQ (reference sequence). V lost 5 bases, J lost 0 bases, and 4 bases stayed unmatched. CDR3 length equals 15 residues. CDR3 sequence reads: CASSVTSGFSYEQYF. Incomplete CDR3 DNA: TGTGCCAGCAGCGTGACTAGCGGGTTCTCCTACGAG.

About this clone: The CDR3 end falls 3 residues outside the read, so it is completed with the germline J gene. The rearrangement links TRBV2 to TRBJ2-1; the match to TRBD2 covers 11 bases. The CDR3 runs to 15 residues. V dropped 8 bases and J dropped 5; count of bases not matched to a gene: 8. Germline-derived CDR1 and CDR2 are SNHLY and FYNNEI. CDR3 sequence: CASLIPSGGNNEQFF. The sequenced part of the CDR3 DNA is TGTGCCAGCCTGATTCCTAGCGGGGGGAACAATGAG.

As regards this clone: The CDR3 is cut off 3 residues early in the read; its end comes from the germline J gene. The genes are TRBV5-4 and TRBJ2-1; 7 bases line up with TRBD2. This CDR3 has 16 residues. The germline CDR1 and CDR2 sequences are SGHNT and YYREEE (reference sequence). The V and J ends lost 0 bases and 0 bases, in that order; junction bases with no gene match: 3. The CDR3 protein is CASSLAGGSSYNEQFF. The sequenced part of the CDR3 DNA is TGTGCCAGCAGCTTGGCGGGCGGGAGCTCCTACAATGAG.

Regarding this clone: The read stops 3 residues short of the end of the CDR3; the missing end is completed from the germline J gene. The chain couples TRBV9 to TRBJ1-1; 9 bases fit TRBD1. The germline V gene encodes CDR1 SGDLS and CDR2 YYNGEE. V trimming: 2 bases; J trimming: 5 bases; junction bases outside the gene matches: 1. There are 13 residues in the CDR3. Partial CDR3 DNA: TGTGCCAGCAGCGTGACAGGGGGTACTGAA. Translating gives CASSVTGGTE. The CDR3 in full is CASSVTGGTEAFF.

Concerning this clone: The read ends 3 residues shy of where the CDR3 ends; the end is completed using the germline J gene. The chain combines TRBV19 with TRBJ2-5; a possible D gene is TRBD2 (7 bases). Germline CDR1 and CDR2: LNHDA and SQIVND (reference sequence). The CDR3 has 14 residues. V shed 6 bases and J shed 5 bases, with 16 bases lying between them. The CDR3 DNA, read in part, is TGTGCCAGTAGGGGCGGGGGCCTCGGGGAGACC. The encoded protein is CASRGGGLGET. The full CDR3 sequence reads CASRGGGLGETQYF.

Notes on this clone: The read is 3 residues too short to cover the CDR3 end, so that end is filled in from the germline J gene. V usage is TRBV19 and J usage is TRBJ2-1; 12 bases fit TRBD2. Looked up from germline, CDR1 is LNHDA and CDR2 is SQIVND (reference sequence). With 7 bases clipped from V and 2 bases from J, the junction kept 6 bases outside the gene matches. The CDR3 has 16 amino acids. CDR3: CASTPTSGRPYNEQFF. The part of the CDR3 DNA that was read is TGTGCCAGTACACCGACTAGCGGGAGACCCTACAATGAG.

Concerning this clone itself: The read gets to within 3 residues of the CDR3 end, and the germline J gene fills in the rest. The rearrangement links TRBV7-3 to TRBJ1-2; TRBD1 agrees at 9 bases. Germline lookup yields CDR1 SGHTA and CDR2 FQGTGA. The CDR3 is made up of 12 amino acids. Incomplete CDR3 DNA: TGTGCCAGCAGCTTAACTGGGACAGGG. Residues: CASSLTGTG. The whole CDR3 reads CASSLTGTGYTF.

The DNA read from the CDR3 is TGTGCCAGCAGCTTAGCGGCGGGGGTGGGCACCGGGGAG. Its translation: CASSLAAGVGTGE. The CDR3 in full is CASSLAAGVGTGELFF. The rearrangement joins TRBV7-2 to TRBJ2-2; TRBD2 matches 7 bases. The read gets to within 3 residues of the CDR3 end, and the germline J gene fills in the rest. V was clipped by 0 bases and J by 4 bases; unmatched bases: 5. Per the germline V gene, CDR1 is SGHTA and CDR2 is FQGNSA. This CDR3 contains 16 residues.

To note about this clone: The read falls 3 residues short of the CDR3 end, and the missing part is taken from the germline J gene. The genes are TRBV5-6 and TRBJ1-5; 9 bases are shared with TRBD1. CDR1 and CDR2 (germline): SGHDT, YYEEEE. This CDR3 region has 14 residues. V shed 7 bases and J 6 bases; nucleotides not matched to a gene: 8. The CDR3 DNA, read in part, is TGTGCCAGCGCCCTACAGGGGGCGGCTCAGCCC. This gives the protein CASALQGAAQP. The CDR3, in full, reads CASALQGAAQPQHF.

About this clone itself: Read coverage stops 3 residues before the CDR3 terminus; the germline J gene supplies the remainder. This chain uses TRBV19 with TRBJ2-1, with TRBD2 identical over 16 bases. The CDR3 is 17 residues long. Germline CDR1 reads LNHDA; CDR2 reads SQIVND (reference sequence). V lost 8 bases and J lost 0; bases outside the gene matches: 4. The sequenced CDR3 bases are TGTGCCAGTCAGGGACTAGCGGGGGGGAGCTCCTACAATGAG. It yields the protein CASQGLAGGSSYNE. In full, the CDR3 is CASQGLAGGSSYNEQFF.

Note on this clone: Coverage ceases 3 residues before the CDR3 finishes, and the germline J gene fills in the end. V is TRBV29-1 and J is TRBJ2-7; 10 nucleotides agree with TRBD2. Germline CDR1 and CDR2: SQVTM and ANQGSEA. The CDR3 totals 13 residues. The junction had 9 bases not matched to a gene; V was cut back by 7 bases and J by 6 bases. The CDR3 bases that were read are TGCAGCGCTAGCGGGAGTATGGGGGGCGAG. Translation: CSASGSMGGE. The full CDR3 reads CSASGSMGGEQYF.

As regards this clone: Coverage ceases 3 residues before the CDR3 finishes, and the germline J gene fills in the end. The chain combines TRBV14 with TRBJ2-7, with 9 bases identical to TRBD2. The CDR3 is made up of 16 amino acids. Germline CDR1 reads SGHDN; CDR2 reads FVKESK. Trimming cost V 2 bases and J 0 bases; bases outside gene matches: 5. The CDR3 bases that were read are TGTGCCAGCAGCCAACTCGGACTAGCGACCTCCTACGAG. This codes for CASSQLGLATSYE. The CDR3 in its entirety is CASSQLGLATSYEQYF.

A word on this clone: From the germline J gene comes the end of the CDR3, since the read stops 3 residues before it. V is TRBV10-3 and J is TRBJ2-3; 9 bases agree with TRBD2. The germline V gene encodes CDR1 ENHRY and CDR2 SYGVKD. Losses at the gene ends were 7 bases for V and 2 bases for J; bases not matched to a gene: 7. This CDR3 is built from 15 residues. The CDR3 is CAIKPSGGHTDTQYF. CDR3 DNA (partial): TGTGCCATCAAGCCCAGCGGGGGGCACACAGATACG.